The text below deals with one T cell receptor beta chain. The antigen remains unidentified. 60 Vbeta and 13 Jbeta primers were used in PCR. Assay used: immunoSEQ multiplex PCR; TCRdb lists only in-frame clones, some missing. The sample records 120,000 or so clones, roughly 80% being singletons. This CDR3 comprises 15 residues. Germline trimming cut 5 bases from V and 1 base from J; bases unmatched to any gene: 7. CDR1 and CDR2 (germline): LNHDA, SQIVND (reference sequence). This specimen belongs to a study of cytomegalovirus exposure and HLA in healthy donors. Study-level findings and limits: The classifier reportedly diagnosed cytomegalovirus status with high specificity and sensitivity. Later analysis showed most CMV-associated TCR beta chains appearing HLA-restricted. In vitro assays verified that three CMV-associated chains recognized CMV antigens specifically.

Sequencing was carried out using PBMCs. The chain joins TRBV19 to TRBJ1-1; 7 bases fit TRBD1. This receptor was obtained from a man in his late teens or twenties in good health and CMV-seropositive. The CDR3: CASSPRQGGNTEAFF. CDR3 DNA: TGTGCCAGTAGTCCGCGACAGGGCGGGAACACTGAAGCTTTCTTT.